This T cell receptor (beta chain) came from a study of T cell responses to AZD1222 COVID-19 vaccine. TCRdb's copy holds only in-frame clones and misses some; the assay was immunoSEQ multiplex PCR. The sample shows 65,000 to 90,000 clones, roughly nine tenths of them seen only once. This CDR3 has 11 amino acids. V was pared by 5 bases and J by 5 bases, with 4 bases between. Germline V gene lookup returns CDR1 SGHRS and CDR2 YFSETQ. This specimen was peripheral blood, taken 28 days after the second AZD1222 dose. The V call is TRBV5-1, the J call TRBJ2-2; D gene uncertain. The source of this sequence is an adult who received the AZD1222 COVID-19 vaccine. CDR3 amino acids: CASRGTGELFF. The CDR3 bases are TGCGCCAGCAGGGGGACCGGGGAGCTGTTTTTT.